The sequence of this T cell receptor beta chain was determined in a study of blood T cell repertoires in COVID-19. Study-level information: Sample material is recorded as cDNA or gDNA derived from T cells, B-cell-depleted T cells, or PBMCs.

Assay used: immunoSEQ multiplex PCR; TCRdb lists only in-frame clones, some missing. The sample lists about 300,000 clones, about 90% occurring once. Trimming pared 4 bases from V and 4 bases from J, leaving 11 bases between. The CDR3 runs to 13 residues. Looked up from germline, CDR1 is SQVTM and CDR2 is ANQGSEA. What was sequenced was peripheral blood. This clonotype was sampled from a woman aged 25-40 years with COVID-19, enrolled during active disease. V and J are TRBV29-1 and TRBJ2-1, with D possibly being TRBD1 (6 bases). Written as DNA, the CDR3 is TGCAGCGTTGTCAGGGGCAGGTACAATGAGCAGTTCTTC. Translated: CSVVRGRYNEQFF.